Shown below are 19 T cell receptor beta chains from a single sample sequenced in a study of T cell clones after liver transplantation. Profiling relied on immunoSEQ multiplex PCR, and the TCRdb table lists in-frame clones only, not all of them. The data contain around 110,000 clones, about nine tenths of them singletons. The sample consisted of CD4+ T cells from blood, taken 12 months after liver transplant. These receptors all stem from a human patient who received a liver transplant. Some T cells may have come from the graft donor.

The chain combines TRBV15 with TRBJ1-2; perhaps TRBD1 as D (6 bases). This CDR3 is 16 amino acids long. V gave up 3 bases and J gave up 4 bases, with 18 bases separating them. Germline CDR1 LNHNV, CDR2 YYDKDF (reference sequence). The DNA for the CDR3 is TGTGCCACCAGCAGTTACAGGGAAGGTGTACGCTATGGCTACACCTTC. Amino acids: CATSSYREGVRYGYTF.

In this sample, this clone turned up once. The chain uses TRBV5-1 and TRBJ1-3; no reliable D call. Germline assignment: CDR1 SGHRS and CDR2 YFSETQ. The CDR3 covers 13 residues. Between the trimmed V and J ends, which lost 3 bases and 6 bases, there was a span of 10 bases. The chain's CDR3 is CASSSDGSNTIYF. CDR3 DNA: TGCGCCAGCAGCTCGGACGGATCAAACACCATATATTTT.

The CDR3 region has the DNA TGCGCCAGCAGCCGGTCGGGCCTAAACGGCGGGGAGCTGTTTTTT. Protein sequence: CASSRSGLNGGELFF. The rearrangement links TRBV4-3 to TRBJ2-2; D uncertain. This CDR3 is 15 amino acids long. The V and J ends lost 4 bases and 7 bases respectively, with 16 bases between them. Germline CDR1 reads LGHNA; CDR2 reads YSLEER.

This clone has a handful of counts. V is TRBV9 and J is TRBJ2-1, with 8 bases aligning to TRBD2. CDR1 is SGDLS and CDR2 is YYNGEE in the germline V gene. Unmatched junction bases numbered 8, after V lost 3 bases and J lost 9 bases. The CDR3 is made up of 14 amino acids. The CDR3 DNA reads TGTGCCAGCAGCGGAGAACTGACTAGCGTTGAGCAGTTCTTC. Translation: CASSGELTSVEQFF.

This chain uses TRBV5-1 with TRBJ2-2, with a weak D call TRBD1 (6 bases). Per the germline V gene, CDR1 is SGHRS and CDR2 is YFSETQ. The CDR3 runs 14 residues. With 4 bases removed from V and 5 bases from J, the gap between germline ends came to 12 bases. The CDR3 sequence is CASSRDTETGELFF. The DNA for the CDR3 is TGCGCCAGCAGCCGGGACACGGAGACCGGGGAGCTGTTTTTT.

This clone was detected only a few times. CDR3 DNA: TGTGCCAGCTCCCCCAACGATCTGCGGCGTCTATTATCCTGGGCGGAGGGGGAGACCCAGTACTTC. Its protein product is CASSPNDLRRLLSWAEGETQYF. The rearrangement links TRBV18 to TRBJ2-5; a possible D gene is TRBD2 (6 bases). Germline V gene data show CDR1 as KGHSH and CDR2 as LQKENI. This CDR3 spans 22 amino acids. The V gene lost 6 bases and the J gene lost 5 bases, with 40 bases spanning the gap.

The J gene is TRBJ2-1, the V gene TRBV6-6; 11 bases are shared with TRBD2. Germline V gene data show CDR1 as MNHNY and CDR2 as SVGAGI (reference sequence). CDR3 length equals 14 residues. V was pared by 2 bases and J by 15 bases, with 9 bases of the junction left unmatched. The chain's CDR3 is CASSYPLAGVLLFF. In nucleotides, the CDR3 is TGTGCCAGCAGTTACCCACTAGCGGGAGTTCTTCTGTTCTTC.

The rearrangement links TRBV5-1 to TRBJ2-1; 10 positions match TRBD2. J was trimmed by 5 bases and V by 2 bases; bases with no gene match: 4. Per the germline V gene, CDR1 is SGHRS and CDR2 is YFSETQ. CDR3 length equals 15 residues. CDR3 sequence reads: CASSFTTSGNNEQFF. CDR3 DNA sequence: TGCGCCAGCAGCTTTACTACTAGCGGGAACAATGAGCAGTTCTTC.

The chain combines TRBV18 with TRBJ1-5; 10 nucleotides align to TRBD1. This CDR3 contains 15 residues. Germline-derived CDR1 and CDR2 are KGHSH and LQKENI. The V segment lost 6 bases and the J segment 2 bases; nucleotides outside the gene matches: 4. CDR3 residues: CASSRDRGGNQPQHF. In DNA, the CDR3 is TGTGCCAGCTCTAGGGACAGGGGTGGCAATCAGCCCCAGCATTTT.

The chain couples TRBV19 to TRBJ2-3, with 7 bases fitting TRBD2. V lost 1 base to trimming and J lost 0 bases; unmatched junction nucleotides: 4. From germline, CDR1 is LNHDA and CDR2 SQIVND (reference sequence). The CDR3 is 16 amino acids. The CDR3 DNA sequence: TGTGCCAGTAGTATAGGGAGCGGGACTAGCACAGATACGCAGTATTTT. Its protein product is CASSIGSGTSTDTQYF.

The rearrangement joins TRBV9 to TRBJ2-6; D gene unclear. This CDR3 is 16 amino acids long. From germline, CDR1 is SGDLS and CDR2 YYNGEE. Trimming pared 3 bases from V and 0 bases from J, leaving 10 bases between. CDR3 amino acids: CASSGRLSSGANVLTF. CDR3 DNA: TGTGCCAGCAGCGGCCGTCTGAGCTCTGGGGCCAACGTCCTGACTTTC. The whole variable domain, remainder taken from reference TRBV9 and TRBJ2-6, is DSGVTQTPKHLITATGQRVTLRCSPRSGDLSVYWYQQSLDQGLQFLIQYYNGEERAKGNILERFSAQQFPDLHSELNLSSLELGDSALYFCASSGRLSSGANVLTFGAGSRLTVL.

The CDR3 region has the DNA TGTGCCAGCAGCTTGACTAGCGGCTACGAGCAGTACTTC. Its translation is CASSLTSGYEQYF. The rearrangement links TRBV7-3 to TRBJ2-7, with TRBD2 matching over 9 bases. Trimming at V came to 3 bases and at J to 3 bases, leaving 0 bases not matched to a gene. This CDR3 contains 13 residues. Germline CDR1 and CDR2: SGHTA and FQGTGA.

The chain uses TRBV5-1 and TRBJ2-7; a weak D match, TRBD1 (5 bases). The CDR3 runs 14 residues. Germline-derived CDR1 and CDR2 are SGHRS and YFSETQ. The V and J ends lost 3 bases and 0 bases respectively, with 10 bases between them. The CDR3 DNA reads TGCGCCAGCAGCTCGGACATGGGCTCCTACGAGCAGTACTTC. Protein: CASSSDMGSYEQYF.

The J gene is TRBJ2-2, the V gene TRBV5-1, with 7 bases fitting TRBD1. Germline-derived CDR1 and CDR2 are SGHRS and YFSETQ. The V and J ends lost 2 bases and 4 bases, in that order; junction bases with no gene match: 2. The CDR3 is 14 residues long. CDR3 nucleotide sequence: TGCGCCAGCAGCTTTCGGGACAGCACCGGGGAGCTGTTTTTT. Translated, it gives CASSFRDSTGELFF. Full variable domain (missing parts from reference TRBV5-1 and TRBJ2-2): KAGVTQTPRYLIKTRGQQVTLSCSPISGHRSVSWYQQTPGQGLQFLFEYFSETQRNKGNFPGRFSGRQFSNSRSEMNVSTLELGDSALYLCASSFRDSTGELFFGEGSRLTVL.

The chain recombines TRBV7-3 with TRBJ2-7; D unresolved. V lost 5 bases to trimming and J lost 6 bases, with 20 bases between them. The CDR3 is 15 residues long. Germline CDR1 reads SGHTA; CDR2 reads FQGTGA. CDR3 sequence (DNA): TGTGCCAGCAGCCCAGAAGACCTACACGGCAGCGAGCAGTACTTC. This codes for CASSPEDLHGSEQYF.

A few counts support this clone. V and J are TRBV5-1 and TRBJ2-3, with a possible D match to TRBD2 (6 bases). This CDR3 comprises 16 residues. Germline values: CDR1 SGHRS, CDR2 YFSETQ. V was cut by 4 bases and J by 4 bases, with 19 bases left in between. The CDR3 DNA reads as TGCGCCAGCAGCAACGACCCTAGTGGCGGGGCAGATACGCAGTATTTT. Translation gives CASSNDPSGGADTQYF.

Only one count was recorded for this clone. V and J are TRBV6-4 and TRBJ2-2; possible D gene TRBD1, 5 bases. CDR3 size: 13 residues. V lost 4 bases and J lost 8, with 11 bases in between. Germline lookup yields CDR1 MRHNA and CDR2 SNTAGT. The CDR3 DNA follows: TGTGCCAGCAGTGCGTCGACAGCTGGGGAGCTGTTTTTT. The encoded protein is CASSASTAGELFF.

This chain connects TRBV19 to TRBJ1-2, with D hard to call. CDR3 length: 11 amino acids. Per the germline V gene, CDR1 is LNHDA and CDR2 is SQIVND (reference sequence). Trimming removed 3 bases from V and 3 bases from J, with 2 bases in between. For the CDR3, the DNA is TGTGCCAGTAGTATTGACTATGGCTACACCTTC. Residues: CASSIDYGYTF.

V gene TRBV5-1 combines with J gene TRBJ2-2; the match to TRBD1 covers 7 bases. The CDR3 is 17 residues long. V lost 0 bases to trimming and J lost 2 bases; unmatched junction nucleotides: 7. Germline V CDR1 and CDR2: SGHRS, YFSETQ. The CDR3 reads CASSLAGQVFNTGELFF. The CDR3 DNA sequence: TGCGCCAGCAGCTTGGCCGGACAGGTGTTTAACACCGGGGAGCTGTTTTTT.